This TCR beta chain is from a study of glioma-infiltrating T cells after dendritic cell vaccination. Across the whole study: Samples are from glioblastoma patients in Phase I and II dendritic cell vaccine trials. Points from the study as a whole: Higher TCR clonality did not directly relate to longer survival.

Blood PBMC samples: pre-vaccination, two weeks post third vaccination, and at tumor progression. This clone appeared a single time. Its antigen is as yet unknown. Repertoires were generated with immunoSEQ multiplex PCR, while TCRdb's copy carries only in-frame clones and drops some. The sample lists some 73,000 clones; roughly 82% were seen once. Deletions cut 6 bases from V and 7 bases from J, with 10 bases between. The CDR3 spans 12 residues. CDR1 is MNHEY, CDR2 SMNVEV, per germline (reference sequence). This receptor was identified in a human donor with glioblastoma. The chain combines TRBV27 with TRBJ2-4, with D perhaps matching TRBD1 (5 bases). The sequences come from blood, collected before dendritic cell vaccination. This CDR3 is CASRGRANIQYF. The CDR3 nucleotides are TGTGCCAGCAGGGGGCGAGCGAACATTCAGTACTTC.